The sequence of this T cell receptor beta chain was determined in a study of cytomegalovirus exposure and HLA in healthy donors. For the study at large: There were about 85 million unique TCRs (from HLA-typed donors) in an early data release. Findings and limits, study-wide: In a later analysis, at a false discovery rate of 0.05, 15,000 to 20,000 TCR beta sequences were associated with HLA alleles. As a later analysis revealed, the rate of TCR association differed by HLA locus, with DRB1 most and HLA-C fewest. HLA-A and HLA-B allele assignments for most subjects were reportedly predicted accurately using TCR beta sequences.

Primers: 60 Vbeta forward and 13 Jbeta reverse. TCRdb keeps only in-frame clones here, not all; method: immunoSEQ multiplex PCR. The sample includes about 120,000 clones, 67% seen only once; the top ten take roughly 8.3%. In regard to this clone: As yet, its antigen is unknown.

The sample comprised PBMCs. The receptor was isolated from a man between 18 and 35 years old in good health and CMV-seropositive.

CDR3 DNA: TGTGCCAGCAGCCCCGGGGCGGGGGGGAGCACAGATACGCAGTATTTT. This codes for CASSPGAGGSTDTQYF. The chain uses TRBV9 and TRBJ2-3; TRBD2 aligns across 9 bases. CDR1 and CDR2 (germline): SGDLS, YYNGEE. CDR3 length: 16 amino acids. Trimming took 4 bases from V and 0 from J; bases not matched to a gene: 6.